The entry below describes one TCR beta chain. The sample belongs to a study of OX40 agonist ivuxolimab in advanced cancers. Study information: Dose-escalation patients were diagnosed with hepatocellular carcinoma, melanoma, renal cell cancer or head and neck cancer.

The CDR3 covers 15 residues. Germline V gives CDR1 SGHKS, CDR2 YYEKEE (reference sequence). V dropped 0 bases and J dropped 0 bases, with 7 bases sitting between them. Sequencing was performed with immunoSEQ multiplex PCR; in TCRdb, only in-frame clones are kept and a portion is missing. This sample has more than 45,000 clones, with around nine tenths found just once. The sequencing used CD4+ or CD8+ T cells sorted from blood, collected in a trial of the OX40 agonist ivuxolimab. The V and J genes are TRBV5-5 and TRBJ2-1, with a possible D match to TRBD2 (5 bases). The clonotype originates from an adult with an advanced solid tumor such as melanoma, head and neck, liver or kidney cancer. The CDR3 DNA sequence: TGTGCCAGCAGCTTGGCTGGGAGCTCCTACAATGAGCAGTTCTTC. This gives the protein CASSLAGSSYNEQFF.